The present T cell receptor (beta chain) was sequenced within a study of Ad26.COV2.S vaccination and SARS-CoV-2 variants. Germline loops: CDR1 SGHKS, CDR2 YYEKEE (reference sequence). CDR3 length: 16 amino acids. V lost 0 bases to trimming and J lost 4 bases; unmatched junction nucleotides: 6. Repertoires were generated with immunoSEQ multiplex PCR, while TCRdb's copy carries only in-frame clones and drops some. This table holds around 450,000 clones, more than 75% found once. General observations from the study: For non-spike TCRs, breadth in vaccine recipients resembled that in placebo recipients. Marked by substantial breadth, spike-specific CD8+ and CD4+ T cell responses were reportedly seen after vaccination. While placebo recipients had lower spike-specific TCR breadth, vaccine recipients had more.

Sample treatment: 15 to 20 received Ad26.COV2.S at low or high dose, single or two shots; a few received placebo; per-sample allocation not given. Specimens were obtained on day 63 following the first vaccine or placebo injection. Comments on this clone: Its antigen is unknown.

The origin of this receptor is a person aged 18-65 years who received the Ad26.COV2.S COVID-19 vaccine or a placebo. The material sequenced was peripheral blood, taken in a trial of Ad26.COV2.S vaccine versus placebo. The rearrangement uses TRBV5-5 and TRBJ1-2; 10 positions agree with TRBD1. Written as DNA, the CDR3 is TGTGCCAGCAGCTTGGGGACAGGGGGGGCTAGCTATGGCTACACCTTC. It translates to CASSLGTGGASYGYTF.